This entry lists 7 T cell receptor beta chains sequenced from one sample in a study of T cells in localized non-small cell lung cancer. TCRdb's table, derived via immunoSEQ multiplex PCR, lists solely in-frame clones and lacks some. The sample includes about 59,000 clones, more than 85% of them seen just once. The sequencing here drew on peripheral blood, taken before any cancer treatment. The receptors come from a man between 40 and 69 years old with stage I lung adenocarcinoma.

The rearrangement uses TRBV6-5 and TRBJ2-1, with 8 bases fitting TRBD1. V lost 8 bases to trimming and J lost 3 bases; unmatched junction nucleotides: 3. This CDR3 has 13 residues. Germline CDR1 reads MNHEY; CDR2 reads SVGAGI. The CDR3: CASRDRYYNEQFF. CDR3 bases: TGTGCCAGCCGGGACAGGTACTACAATGAGCAGTTCTTC.

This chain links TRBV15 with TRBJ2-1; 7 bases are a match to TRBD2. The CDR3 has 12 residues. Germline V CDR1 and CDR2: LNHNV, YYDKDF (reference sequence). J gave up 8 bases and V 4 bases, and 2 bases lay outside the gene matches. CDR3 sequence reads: CATSNRGDEQFF. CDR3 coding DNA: TGTGCCACCAGCAACCGGGGGGATGAGCAGTTCTTC.

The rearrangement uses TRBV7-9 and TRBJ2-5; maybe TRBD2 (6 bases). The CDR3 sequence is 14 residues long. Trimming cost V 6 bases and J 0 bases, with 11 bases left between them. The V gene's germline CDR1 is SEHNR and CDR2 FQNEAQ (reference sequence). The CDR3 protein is CASSLGGDQETQYF. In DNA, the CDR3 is TGTGCCAGCAGTCTGGGCGGGGACCAAGAGACCCAGTACTTC.

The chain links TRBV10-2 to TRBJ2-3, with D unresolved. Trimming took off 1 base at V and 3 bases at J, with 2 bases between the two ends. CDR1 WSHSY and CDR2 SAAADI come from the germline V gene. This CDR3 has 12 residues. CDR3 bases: TGCGCCAGCAGTGAGTGGACAGATACGCAGTATTTT. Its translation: CASSEWTDTQYF.

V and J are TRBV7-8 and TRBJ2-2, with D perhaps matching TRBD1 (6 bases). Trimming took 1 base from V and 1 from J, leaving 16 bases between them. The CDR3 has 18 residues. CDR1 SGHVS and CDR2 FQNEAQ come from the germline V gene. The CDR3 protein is CASSLVRTATRNTGELFF. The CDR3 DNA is TGTGCCAGCAGCTTAGTTAGGACAGCGACCAGGAACACCGGGGAGCTGTTTTTT.

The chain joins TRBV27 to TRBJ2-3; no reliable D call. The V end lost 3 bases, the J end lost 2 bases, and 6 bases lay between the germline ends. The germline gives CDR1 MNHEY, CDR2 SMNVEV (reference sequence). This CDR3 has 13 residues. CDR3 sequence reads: CASSFSHTDTQYF. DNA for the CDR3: TGTGCCAGCAGTTTCTCCCACACAGATACGCAGTATTTT.

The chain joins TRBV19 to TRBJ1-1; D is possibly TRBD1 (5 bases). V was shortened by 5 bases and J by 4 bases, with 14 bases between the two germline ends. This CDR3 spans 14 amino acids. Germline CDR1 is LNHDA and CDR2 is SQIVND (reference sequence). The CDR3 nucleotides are TGTGCCAGTAGTCCGGCGGGGCGGAGCACTGAAGCTTTCTTT. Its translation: CASSPAGRSTEAFF.